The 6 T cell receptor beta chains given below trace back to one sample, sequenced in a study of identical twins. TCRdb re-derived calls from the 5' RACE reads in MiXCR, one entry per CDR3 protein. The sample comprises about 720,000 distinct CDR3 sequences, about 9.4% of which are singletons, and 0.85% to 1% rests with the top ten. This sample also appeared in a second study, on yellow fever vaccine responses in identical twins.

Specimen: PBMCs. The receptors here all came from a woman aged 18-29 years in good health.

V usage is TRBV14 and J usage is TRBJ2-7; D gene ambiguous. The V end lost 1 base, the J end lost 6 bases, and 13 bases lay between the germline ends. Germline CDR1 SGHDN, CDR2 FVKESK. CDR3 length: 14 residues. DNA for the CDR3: TGTGCCAGCAGCCAAGTGTTACTTTCGGGCGAGCAGTACTTC. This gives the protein CASSQVLLSGEQYF. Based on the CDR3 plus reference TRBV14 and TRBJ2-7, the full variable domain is EAGVTQFPSHSVIEKGQTVTLRCDPISGHDNLYWYRRVMGKEIKFLLHFVKESKQDESGMPNNRFLAERTGGTYSTLKVQPAELEDSGVYFCASSQVLLSGEQYFGPGTRLTVT.

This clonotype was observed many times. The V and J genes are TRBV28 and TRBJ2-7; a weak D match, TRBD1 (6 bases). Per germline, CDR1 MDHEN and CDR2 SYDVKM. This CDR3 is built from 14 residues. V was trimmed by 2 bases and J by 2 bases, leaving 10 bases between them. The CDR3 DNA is TGTGCCAGCAGTTTAAGCAGGGGAACCTACGAGCAGTACTTC. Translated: CASSLSRGTYEQYF.

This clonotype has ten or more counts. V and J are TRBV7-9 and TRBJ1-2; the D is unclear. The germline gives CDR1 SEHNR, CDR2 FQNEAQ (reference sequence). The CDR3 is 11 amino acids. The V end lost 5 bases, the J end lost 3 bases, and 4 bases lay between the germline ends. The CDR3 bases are TGTGCCAGCAGCCGGGACTATGGCTACACCTTC. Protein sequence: CASSRDYGYTF. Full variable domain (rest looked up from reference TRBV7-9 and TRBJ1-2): DTGVSQNPRHKITKRGQNVTFRCDPISEHNRLYWYRQTLGQGPEFLTYFQNEAQLEKSRLLSDRFSAERPKGSFSTLEIQRTEQGDSAMYLCASSRDYGYTFGSGTRLTVV.

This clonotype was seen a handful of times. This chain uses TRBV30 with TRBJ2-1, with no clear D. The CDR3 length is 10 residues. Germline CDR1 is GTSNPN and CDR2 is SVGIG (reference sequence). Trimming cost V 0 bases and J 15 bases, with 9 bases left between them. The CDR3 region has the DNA TGTGCCTGGAGTGTAGTAGAAACGTTCTTC. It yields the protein CAWSVVETFF.

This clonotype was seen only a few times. CDR3 in DNA: TGTGCCAGCAGCCCGACAGGGTTGGCGGAAGGAAACTACAATGAGCAGTTCTTC. It yields the protein CASSPTGLAEGNYNEQFF. The gene calls are TRBV28 and TRBJ2-1, with 7 nucleotides matching TRBD1. The V and J ends lost 6 bases and 3 bases, in that order; junction bases with no gene match: 17. This CDR3 is built from 18 residues. Germline CDR1 MDHEN, CDR2 SYDVKM. Looking up the rest from reference TRBV28 and TRBJ2-1 gives the full variable domain: DVKVTQSSRYLVKRTGEKVFLECVQDMDHENMFWYRQDPGLGLRLIYFSYDVKMKEKGDIPEGYSVSREKKERFSLILESASTNQTSMYLCASSPTGLAEGNYNEQFFGPGTRLTVL.

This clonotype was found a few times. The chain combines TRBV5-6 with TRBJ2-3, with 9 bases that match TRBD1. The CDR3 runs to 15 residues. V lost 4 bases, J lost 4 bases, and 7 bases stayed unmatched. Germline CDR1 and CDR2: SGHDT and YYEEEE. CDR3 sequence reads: CASSTRGQGPDTQYF. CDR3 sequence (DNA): TGTGCCAGCAGCACCAGGGGACAGGGACCAGATACGCAGTATTTT.